This TCR beta chain originates from a study of CD8 T cells in Susac syndrome. When TEMRA cells were sorted, memory subsets were defined by CD27 and CD45RA staining. For both total CD8+ cells and sorted CD8+ TEMRA cells, sequencing was carried out. Germline-derived CDR1 and CDR2 are LNHNV and YYDKDF (reference sequence). This CDR3 is built from 17 residues. Unmatched junction bases numbered 4, after V lost 0 bases and J lost 2 bases. cDNA came from approximately 0.5 to 1 ug RNA primed by random hexamers. TCRdb fed the immunoSEQ multiplex PCR reads into MiXCR, producing one record per CDR3 protein. The table records 2,500 to 3,000 distinct CDR3 sequences, roughly 74% of them present only once.

The chain couples TRBV15 to TRBJ2-3; 11 nucleotides agree with TRBD1. The material sequenced was CD8+ TEMRA cells from PBMCs. Described subset: FACS-sorted terminally differentiated effector memory CD8+ T cells re-expressing CD45RA (CD8+ TEMRA). This TCR was sampled from a human donor with Susac syndrome. DNA of the CDR3: TGTGCCACCAGCAGAGATGGGACAGGGGGGACCACAGATACGCAGTATTTT. Its protein product is CATSRDGTGGTTDTQYF.